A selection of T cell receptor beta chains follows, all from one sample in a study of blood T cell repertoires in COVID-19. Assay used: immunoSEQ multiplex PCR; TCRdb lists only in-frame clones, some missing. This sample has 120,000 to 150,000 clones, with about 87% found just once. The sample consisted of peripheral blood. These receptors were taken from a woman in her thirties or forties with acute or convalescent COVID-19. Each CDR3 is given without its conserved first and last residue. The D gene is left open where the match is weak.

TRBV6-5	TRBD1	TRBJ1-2	ASSSYADRFYGYT
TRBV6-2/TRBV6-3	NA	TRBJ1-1	ASSPTWTVLNTEAF
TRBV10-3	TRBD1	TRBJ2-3	ATRTGFLTDTQY
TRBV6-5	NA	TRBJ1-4	ASSQDRRGEKLF
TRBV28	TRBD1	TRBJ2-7	ASSETGGIEQY
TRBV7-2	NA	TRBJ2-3	ASSLLPAGTDTQY
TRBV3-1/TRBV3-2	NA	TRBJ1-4	ASSQGRGGLF
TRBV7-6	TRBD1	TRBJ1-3	ASSLGSGTGEGNTIY
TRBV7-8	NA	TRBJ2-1	ASSLVTSPEQF
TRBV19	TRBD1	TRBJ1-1	ASSYRGFRDTEAF
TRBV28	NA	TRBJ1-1	ASSLGGGNTEAF
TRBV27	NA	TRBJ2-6	ASRMTGSGRGGGANVLT